A single sample gave rise to the 28 T cell receptor beta chains below, sequenced in a study of technical replicates of blood from four donors. The assay was immunoSEQ multiplex PCR, and TCRdb's table has in-frame clones only and misses some. Of about 74,000 clones listed, around 95% are singletons. The sequenced sample consisted of T cells isolated from PBMCs. Source of these receptors: a human donor in good health.

The J gene is TRBJ1-2, the V gene TRBV18; D unclear. Germline loops: CDR1 KGHSH, CDR2 LQKENI. The CDR3 extends over 15 amino acids. Trimming left V 2 bases short and J 4 bases short, with 14 bases between. CDR3 sequence (DNA): TGTGCCAGCTCACCATCAGTAGGAGAAGGCTATGGCTACACCTTC. This translates into CASSPSVGEGYGYTF.

This clone was recorded once. The chain joins TRBV11-2 to TRBJ2-7; D gene ambiguous. V was cut by 3 bases and J by 7 bases, with 7 bases left in between. The germline gives CDR1 SGHAT, CDR2 FQNNGV. The CDR3 covers 11 residues. The CDR3 nucleotides are TGTGCCAGCAGCTTGGTGAGGGAGCAGTACTTC. Its translation: CASSLVREQYF.

V usage is TRBV4-1 and J usage is TRBJ2-7, with D uncertain. Trimming removed 2 bases from V and 4 bases from J, with 9 bases in between. CDR1 is MGHRA and CDR2 is YSYEKL in the germline V gene. The CDR3 totals 13 residues. In nucleotides, the CDR3 is TGCGCCAGCAGCCAACAGACGGGTTACGAGCAGTACTTC. Its translation: CASSQQTGYEQYF.

The chain is built from TRBV7-9 and TRBJ1-4; 8 bases fit TRBD1. Germline CDR1 reads SEHNR; CDR2 reads FQNEAQ (reference sequence). This CDR3 has 17 amino acids. Germline trimming cut 5 bases from V and 1 base from J; bases unmatched to any gene: 9. DNA for the CDR3: TGTGCCAGCAGCCCCCGGACAGGGAGGGGAACTAATGAAAAACTGTTTTTT. It codes for CASSPRTGRGTNEKLFF.

This clone was recorded only once. CDR3 DNA: TGTGCCAGCAGCCAACATTTTCCGGGACTCCATATAGAGCAGTTCTTC. Translating gives CASSQHFPGLHIEQFF. The chain couples TRBV4-2 to TRBJ2-1; perhaps TRBD2 as D (6 bases). V dropped 2 bases and J dropped 10 bases, with 21 bases sitting between them. The germline CDR1 and CDR2 sequences are LGHNA and YNFKEQ. The CDR3 spans 16 residues.

This chain uses TRBV5-1 with TRBJ2-3, with no clear D. V dropped 0 bases and J dropped 2 bases, with 10 bases sitting between them. The CDR3 contains 15 residues. Germline CDR1 reads SGHRS; CDR2 reads YFSETQ. CDR3: CASSLAAYNTDTQYF. CDR3 nucleotide sequence: TGCGCCAGCAGCTTGGCTGCGTATAACACAGATACGCAGTATTTT.

The J gene is TRBJ2-7, the V gene TRBV7-9; 7 nucleotides agree with TRBD1. The germline V gene has CDR1 SEHNR and CDR2 FQNEAQ (reference sequence). Germline trimming cut 5 bases from V and 0 bases from J; bases unmatched to any gene: 10. This CDR3 has 16 amino acids. The CDR3 DNA is TGTGCCAGCAGCAAACTCGGACAGGCTTTCTCCTACGAGCAGTACTTC. Its protein product is CASSKLGQAFSYEQYF. The whole variable domain, remainder taken from reference TRBV7-9 and TRBJ2-7, is DTGVSQNPRHKITKRGQNVTFRCDPISEHNRLYWYRQTLGQGPEFLTYFQNEAQLEKSRLLSDRFSAERPKGSFSTLEIQRTEQGDSAMYLCASSKLGQAFSYEQYFGPGTRLTVT.

This chain connects TRBV27 to TRBJ2-2, with D possibly matching TRBD1 (5 bases). CDR3 length: 13 residues. Germline V gene lookup returns CDR1 MNHEY and CDR2 SMNVEV (reference sequence). V was cut by 5 bases and J by 8 bases, with 12 bases left in between. CDR3 residues: CASSPGLWGELFF. The DNA of the CDR3 is TGTGCCAGCAGTCCAGGGCTTTGGGGGGAGCTGTTTTTT.

The rearrangement uses TRBV30 and TRBJ2-7; possible D gene TRBD1, 5 bases. V lost 4 bases and J lost 0, with 13 bases in between. This CDR3 has 14 residues. Germline loops: CDR1 GTSNPN, CDR2 SVGIG (reference sequence). The CDR3 region has the DNA TGTGCCTGGAAGCGACAGTCTGACTCCTACGAGCAGTACTTC. Its translation is CAWKRQSDSYEQYF.

The chain carries TRBV9 and TRBJ2-1; the D is unclear. This CDR3 has 12 amino acids. The germline V and J ends were trimmed by 3 bases and 6 bases, with 7 bases remaining between them. Germline values: CDR1 SGDLS, CDR2 YYNGEE. CDR3 amino acids: CASSGVGNEQFF. The CDR3 region has the DNA TGTGCCAGCAGCGGCGTTGGCAATGAGCAGTTCTTC.

The V gene is TRBV7-2, the J gene TRBJ2-7; 8 positions match TRBD1. CDR1 SGHTA and CDR2 FQGNSA come from the germline V gene. Trimming at V came to 5 bases and at J to 5 bases, leaving 14 bases not matched to a gene. The CDR3 length is 16 residues. CDR3 in DNA: TGTGCCAGCAGCCGACTTCCCGGGACAGGTTACCACGAGCAGTACTTC. Its protein product is CASSRLPGTGYHEQYF.

This chain connects TRBV29-1 to TRBJ2-2, with 7 bases aligning to TRBD2. Germline loops: CDR1 SQVTM, CDR2 ANQGSEA. The CDR3 totals 16 residues. J lost 0 bases, V lost 6 bases, and 10 bases had no gene match. CDR3 coding DNA: TGCAGCGTAACTACTAGCGCCTCTTCGAACACCGGGGAGCTGTTTTTT. Translating it yields CSVTTSASSNTGELFF.

The rearrangement joins TRBV27 to TRBJ2-6, with D perhaps TRBD1 (6 bases). This CDR3 is built from 14 residues. Trimming shortened V by 6 bases and J by 7 bases, and 13 bases separated the two germline ends. Germline V lookup: CDR1 MNHEY, CDR2 SMNVEV (reference sequence). CDR3 nucleotide sequence: TGTGCCAGCAGGAAAGGGGGTTTTGCCAACGTCCTGACTTTC. Translation: CASRKGGFANVLTF.

This CDR3 reads CASSPLTGAHGYTF. In DNA form, the CDR3 reads TGTGCCAGCAGTCCCCTGACAGGGGCCCATGGCTACACCTTC. V usage is TRBV27 and J usage is TRBJ1-2, with TRBD1 matching over 8 bases. The CDR3 is made up of 14 amino acids. The V gene end was trimmed by 5 bases and the J gene end by 6 bases; junction bases not matched to a gene: 8. The germline V gene has CDR1 MNHEY and CDR2 SMNVEV (reference sequence).

The chain employs TRBV19 and TRBJ2-7; a weak D match, TRBD2 (6 bases). The CDR3 loop spans 13 amino acids. The germline CDR1 and CDR2 sequences are LNHDA and SQIVND (reference sequence). Trimming left V 8 bases short and J 6 bases short, with 17 bases between. CDR3 sequence reads: CASAPGRFGEQYF. The CDR3 DNA is TGTGCCAGTGCTCCGGGGAGGTTTGGCGAGCAGTACTTC.

Regarding this clone: A junction end diverges from the germline sequence, so it may reflect a read error. The gene calls are TRBV7-7 and TRBJ2-2; a possible D gene is TRBD1 (5 bases). The CDR3 sequence is 14 residues long. CDR1 and CDR2 (germline): SSHAT, FNYEAQ (reference sequence). CDR3 sequence: CASSPTVETGELFF. CDR3 sequence (DNA): TGTGCTAGCAGCCCGACAGTAGAGACCGGGGAGCTGTTTTTT.

This chain connects TRBV5-1 to TRBJ2-5; no clear D. Trimming removed 4 bases at V and 5 bases at J, with 9 bases between. The CDR3 has 12 residues. CDR1 is SGHRS and CDR2 is YFSETQ in the germline V gene. The CDR3 sequence is CASSAPEETQYF. The CDR3, as DNA: TGCGCCAGCAGCGCCCCGGAGGAGACCCAGTACTTC.

The CDR3 here is CASRRQGAGELFF. CDR3 nucleotides: TGTGCCAGCAGGAGACAGGGAGCCGGGGAGCTGTTTTTT. The V gene is TRBV27, the J gene TRBJ2-2, with 7 nucleotides matching TRBD1. The CDR3 runs 13 residues. Germline V gives CDR1 MNHEY, CDR2 SMNVEV (reference sequence). Germline trimming cut 6 bases from V and 6 bases from J; bases unmatched to any gene: 4.

The rearrangement joins TRBV27 to TRBJ1-6; D is perhaps TRBD1 (6 bases). Trimming cost V 4 bases and J 9 bases, with 13 bases left between them. The CDR3 totals 14 residues. The germline CDR1 and CDR2 sequences are MNHEY and SMNVEV (reference sequence). The CDR3 DNA follows: TGTGCCAGCAGTTCCACAGGGATCAGTTCACCCCTCCACTTT. Residues: CASSSTGISSPLHF.

The CDR3 sequence is CASSEVDSYTF. CDR3 bases: TGTGCCAGCAGTGAAGTTGACAGCTACACCTTC. This chain uses TRBV25-1 with TRBJ1-2, with D unclear. Trimming stripped 2 bases from V and 9 bases from J, with 7 bases between. This CDR3 spans 11 amino acids. Germline loops: CDR1 MGHDK, CDR2 SYGVNS.

This sequence joins TRBV7-9 and TRBJ1-1; 9 bases map to TRBD1. The CDR3 contains 16 residues. The junction had 8 bases not matched to a gene; V was cut back by 3 bases and J by 3 bases. The germline CDR1 and CDR2 sequences are SEHNR and FQNEAQ (reference sequence). The CDR3 DNA reads as TGTGCCAGCAGCTTTTTACAGGGGGCGATGGACACTGAAGCTTTCTTT. Translating gives CASSFLQGAMDTEAFF.

This sequence joins TRBV5-1 and TRBJ2-7, with 7 bases fitting TRBD2. CDR3 length: 15 residues. V was clipped by 4 bases and J by 4 bases; unmatched bases: 11. Germline CDR1 SGHRS, CDR2 YFSETQ. The CDR3 here is CASSPRGETVYEQYF. Here the CDR3 DNA reads TGCGCCAGCAGCCCCCGGGGGGAGACGGTGTACGAGCAGTACTTC.

The V and J genes are TRBV30 and TRBJ2-7; D possibly corresponds to TRBD1 (6 bases). With 2 bases removed from V and 0 bases from J, the gap between germline ends came to 14 bases. This CDR3 has 15 amino acids. The germline V gene has CDR1 GTSNPN and CDR2 SVGIG (reference sequence). The CDR3 DNA reads as TGTGCCTGGAGTCCCCGTGGGGGCAGCTCCTACGAGCAGTACTTC. Protein sequence: CAWSPRGGSSYEQYF.

The genes are TRBV5-6 and TRBJ1-1, with D perhaps TRBD1 (5 bases). Germline CDR1 and CDR2: SGHDT and YYEEEE. V was shortened by 4 bases and J by 4 bases, with 17 bases between the two germline ends. CDR3 length: 15 amino acids. The CDR3 loop is CASSPRTLRLTEAFF. The CDR3, as DNA: TGTGCCAGCAGCCCGAGGACACTTCGCCTCACTGAAGCTTTCTTT.

This sequence joins TRBV9 and TRBJ1-1; possibly TRBD1 for D (5 bases). V was clipped by 0 bases and J by 1 base, with 10 bases between them. Germline assignment: CDR1 SGDLS and CDR2 YYNGEE. CDR3 size: 15 residues. CDR3 coding DNA: TGTGCCAGCAGCGTAGGCAGGGCCAAGAACACTGAAGCTTTCTTT. It specifies CASSVGRAKNTEAFF.

The chain couples TRBV10-3 to TRBJ2-3; TRBD2 matches 12 bases. V was pared by 2 bases and J by 2 bases, with 5 bases of the junction left unmatched. The germline V gene encodes CDR1 ENHRY and CDR2 SYGVKD. The CDR3 covers 17 residues. The CDR3 spells CAISEMGLAGDTDTQYF. Here the CDR3 DNA reads TGTGCCATCAGTGAGATGGGACTAGCGGGTGACACAGATACGCAGTATTTT.

V gene TRBV5-1 combines with J gene TRBJ1-1; D uncertain. The CDR3 totals 11 residues. Germline V gene data show CDR1 as SGHRS and CDR2 as YFSETQ. With 4 bases removed from V and 10 bases from J, the gap between germline ends came to 11 bases. CDR3: CASSTELGAFF. The CDR3 nucleotides read TGCGCCAGCAGCACCGAGCTCGGAGCTTTCTTT.

V and J are TRBV7-9 and TRBJ2-2; TRBD2 aligns across 11 bases. The CDR3 runs 17 residues. Germline CDR1 and CDR2: SEHNR and FQNEAQ (reference sequence). The trim removed 5 bases at V and 0 bases at J, leaving 5 bases unmatched. CDR3 bases: TGTGCCAGCAGCCTTAGCGGGGGGGCCGCGAACACCGGGGAGCTGTTTTTT. Amino acids: CASSLSGGAANTGELFF.